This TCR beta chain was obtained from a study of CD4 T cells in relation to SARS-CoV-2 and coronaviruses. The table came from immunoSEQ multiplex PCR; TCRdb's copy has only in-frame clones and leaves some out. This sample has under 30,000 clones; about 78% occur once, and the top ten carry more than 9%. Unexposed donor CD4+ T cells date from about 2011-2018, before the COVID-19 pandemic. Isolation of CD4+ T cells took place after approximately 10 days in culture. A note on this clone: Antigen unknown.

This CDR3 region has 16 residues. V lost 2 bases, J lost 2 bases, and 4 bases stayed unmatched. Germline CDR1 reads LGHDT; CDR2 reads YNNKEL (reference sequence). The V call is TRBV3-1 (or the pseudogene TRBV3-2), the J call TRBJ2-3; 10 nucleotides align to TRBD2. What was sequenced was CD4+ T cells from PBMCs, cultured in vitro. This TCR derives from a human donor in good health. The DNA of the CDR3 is TGTGCCAGCAGCCAAACTAGCGGGGCCCCCACAGATACGCAGTATTTT. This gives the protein CASSQTSGAPTDTQYF.